A selection of T cell receptor beta chains follows, all from one sample in a study of blood T cell repertoires in COVID-19. Sequencing was performed with immunoSEQ multiplex PCR; in TCRdb, only in-frame clones are kept and a portion is missing. Here the sample spans fewer than 300,000 clones, roughly 90% being singletons. The sample taken for sequencing was peripheral blood. These receptors all come from a woman aged 30 to 39 with COVID-19, enrolled during active disease. Both conserved end residues are part of each CDR3. The order of the fields is D gene, J gene, V gene, clone size, CDR3 DNA, CDR3 protein. D genes are given only for firm matches. Size is omitted from some rows. Given values are once, few, many or a class for expanded clones.

TRBD2 | TRBJ2-1 | TRBV7-9 | . | TGTGCCAGCAGCTTAGAACCTAGCGGGCATGAGCAGTTCTTC | CASSLEPSGHEQFF
. | TRBJ2-7 | TRBV27 | few | TGTGCCAGCAGTTTGGGCTACGCCTACGAGCAGTACTTC | CASSLGYAYEQYF
TRBD2 | TRBJ2-7 | TRBV7-2 | . | TGTGCCAGCAGCTTCACCTCGGGGGGGGGAGAGCAGTACTTC | CASSFTSGGGEQYF
. | TRBJ2-7 | TRBV28 | . | TGTGCCAGCAGTTTAGTGAAACAGGATGACTACGAGCAGTACTTC | CASSLVKQDDYEQYF
. | TRBJ2-1 | TRBV12-5 | . | TGTGCTAGTGGTCAGGGGCGAGGGGTGAATGAGCAGTTCTTC | CASGQGRGVNEQFF
TRBD1 | TRBJ2-1 | TRBV2 | . | TGTGCCAGCAATGGGGACAGTTACAATGAGCAGTTCTTC | CASNGDSYNEQFF
TRBD2 | TRBJ2-7 | TRBV28 | . | TGTGCCAGCAGTTTTCGGGCTAGCGGCTACGAGCAGTACTTC | CASSFRASGYEQYF
TRBD1 | TRBJ1-2 | TRBV5-1 | . | TGCGCCAGCAGCTTAGGACAGGGGGCTGAAGGCTACACCTTC | CASSLGQGAEGYTF
TRBD1 | TRBJ1-2 | TRBV30 | . | TGTGCCTGGAGTTCTCCGGGACAGGGCCCTTATGGCTACACCTTC | CAWSSPGQGPYGYTF
. | TRBJ1-2 | TRBV4-1 | . | TGCGCCAGCAGCCATCAAGGAAGCGGGACTACCGGGGGCTACACCTTC | CASSHQGSGTTGGYTF
TRBD1 | TRBJ1-6 | TRBV28 | . | TGTGCCAGCAGCTATGGACAGGAAGGGAATTCACCCCTCCACTTT | CASSYGQEGNSPLHF
TRBD1 | TRBJ1-2 | TRBV29-1 | . | TGCAGCGCAGAACTCCGGGACAGGGGGGGCTACACCTTC | CSAELRDRGGYTF
TRBD2 | TRBJ2-1 | TRBV9 | . | TGTGCCAGCAGCCCCGGACTAGCGGGGGGGTGGGGGTTCTCCTACAATGAGCAGTTCTTC | CASSPGLAGGWGFSYNEQFF
. | TRBJ1-2 | TRBV19 | . | TGTGCCAGTAGTTTGGGCAGGGATCTCCAGGGCTACACCTTC | CASSLGRDLQGYTF
TRBD1 | TRBJ2-7 | TRBV28 | . | TGTGCCAGCAGTCTTCCCGGGACAGGGGGCGAAGAGCAGTACTTC | CASSLPGTGGEEQYF
. | TRBJ1-2 | TRBV5-5 | . | TGTGCCAGCAGCCCAGGGTTAAACTATGGCTACACCTTC | CASSPGLNYGYTF
. | TRBJ1-5 | TRBV28 | . | TGTGCCAGCAGTTTTTTGGCTTACGACCCACCTGAGGAGCCCCAGCATTTT | CASSFLAYDPPEEPQHF
TRBD2 | TRBJ2-7 | TRBV29-1 | . | TGCAGCGTTCAGGGTAGCGGGAGAGGTGAGCAGTACTTC | CSVQGSGRGEQYF
TRBD1 | TRBJ1-3 | TRBV6-5 | . | TGTGCCAGCATTCCGGACAGGGAGATTCGAAACACCATATATTTT | CASIPDREIRNTIYF
. | TRBJ2-3 | TRBV5-4 | . | TGTGCCAGCAGCTTGTCGGATACGCAGTATTTT | CASSLSDTQYF
TRBD1 | TRBJ1-1 | TRBV7-9 | . | TGTGCCAGCAGCTTGACAGGGGGTTTGGGGAACACTGAAGCTTTCTTT | CASSLTGGLGNTEAFF
. | TRBJ1-2 | TRBV5-8 | once | TGTGCCAGCAGCTTGGGAGAGCGACGGTACTTC | CASSLGERRYF
TRBD1 | TRBJ1-2 | TRBV7-9 | . | TGTGCCAGCAGCTTACAGGGGGGTCGTAACTATGGCTACACCTTC | CASSLQGGRNYGYTF